The present entry profiles one T cell receptor (beta chain) with its context. This clone was seen only a few times. The target of this receptor is not known. The input lacks base qualities; no much larger clone sits a single base away. The intended sense of this specimen's time point label: baseline before oral tofacitinib. Lesional scalp punch biopsies and peripheral blood were obtained from alopecia areata patients. PBMCs were isolated by density centrifugation and stained for CD3, CD4 and CD8, after which CD4+ and CD8+ T cells were sorted on a FACSAria. This sample was taken from a study of CD8+ T cells in alopecia areata (dated by TCRdb to the late 2010s). About the full investigation: The treated patients took part in an open-label pilot trial in which moderate-to-severe alopecia areata was treated with oral tofacitinib at 5 to 10 mg twice daily. Tofacitinib was given for 6 to 18 months, followed by 6 months of follow-up off drug to assess delayed response and recurrence. High-throughput TCRbeta sequencing was used to examine T cell clonal expansion in alopecia areata in both the C3H/HeJ mouse model and human patients. On the human side, TCRbeta sequencing was run on scalp tissue and on sorted CD4+ and CD8+ peripheral blood T cells from healthy controls and from alopecia areata patients with either patchy or totalis/universalis disease. Tofacitinib-treated patients had biopsies at baseline and at 4 and 24 weeks of treatment, with a later scalp biopsy in several patients. Scalp clonality was compared across normal scalp (n=4), patchy alopecia areata scalp (n=8), and alopecia totalis/universalis scalp (n=8). RNA was obtained with the PAXgene miRNA kit for fixed scalp, the miRNeasy kit for PBMCs, and the RNeasy kit for mouse skin. TCRbeta CDR3 regions were amplified by immunoSEQ multiplex PCR with 35 Vbeta forward and 13 Jbeta reverse primers.

V and J are truncated by 3 bases and 4 bases respectively, leaving an intervening sequence of 16 bases. CDR1 PRHDT and CDR2 FYEKMQ were looked up in the germline V gene (reference sequence). The CDR3 runs 15 amino acids, cysteine and phenylalanine included. Only the CDR3 part of the read is kept: 45 bases, read in frame from the first base. Libraries were constructed by the immunoSEQ multiplex PCR assay. For TCR sequencing, RNA was extracted from every sample and reverse transcribed into cDNA to serve as template. SuperScript III was used for first-strand cDNA synthesis, primed with a 2:1 mix of oligo-dT and random hexamers. A synthetic immune receptor repertoire was used to gauge amplification bias, and whatever bias remained was removed computationally. In the original analysis: Raw reads were preprocessed for error removal, and CDR3 was defined according to IMGT conventions as running from the conserved cysteine to phenylalanine. Clonality was computed by normalizing Shannon entropy by log2 of the number of productive unique TCRs and subtracting the result from 1. Whether scalp clones were CD4 or CD8 was inferred by matching scalp TCRbeta sequences against CD4 and CD8 repertoires sorted from blood. TCRdb took this table from immuneACCESS and kept in-frame rearrangements with V and J called. Such tables lack part of the clones; where checked against another copy, unresolved V genes explain under half of the gap, and the rest is unexplained. Clone size and the V and J calls come from that table; the DNA yielded D and trimming. The sample table holds 150,000 to 190,000 clones, of which around half were seen once. Just under 20% of the sample goes to the ten largest clones.

Findings and caveats that apply to the study as a whole: Unlike mouse skin, where gammadelta T cells dominate, normal human skin contains resident alphabeta T cells that get sequenced too, which complicates analysis of the scalp TCR repertoire. TCR sequences shared between patients were less clear than in mice, possibly partly because of HLA diversity in the patient population. Higher clonality and more expanded CD8+ clones were observed in lesional scalp than in normal scalp, particularly in alopecia totalis/universalis, a finding suggestive of antigenic drive.

The chain was built from TRBV13 and TRBJ2-7; the D region may be TRBD1 or TRBD2, each matching 5 bases equally. The clonotype was recovered from a human donor with alopecia areata. The sample was CD8+ T cells sorted from blood, taken at week 0. The nucleotides are TGTGCCAGCAGCTTTGGGACCGACGCCCCGTACGAGCAGTACTTC. This is translated as CASSFGTDAPYEQYF.